Presented here are 19 T cell receptor beta chains from one specimen sequenced in a study of blood T cell repertoires in COVID-19. Profiling relied on immunoSEQ multiplex PCR, and the TCRdb table lists in-frame clones only, not all of them. Here the sample spans about 150,000 clones, approximately 73% being singletons. Input material: peripheral blood. These receptors all stem from a man aged 60 to 69 with acute or convalescent COVID-19.

The chain employs TRBV5-1 and TRBJ2-5; 10 bases are a match to TRBD2. The CDR3 runs to 16 residues. The V and J ends lost 4 bases and 4 bases, in that order; junction bases with no gene match: 10. The germline V gene encodes CDR1 SGHRS and CDR2 YFSETQ. This chain's CDR3 is CASSPVSGGAPETQYF. In DNA form, the CDR3 reads TGCGCCAGCAGCCCGGTGAGCGGGGGGGCCCCAGAGACCCAGTACTTC.

This clone showed up just a few times. Here the CDR3 DNA reads TGTGCCAGCAGCCCTCGGCAGGTTGGGAACACTGAAGCTTTCTTT. Protein: CASSPRQVGNTEAFF. The V and J genes are TRBV9 and TRBJ1-1; no clear D gene. The ends were cut back, 4 bases at V and 1 base at J, with 14 bases in the middle. The CDR3 has 15 residues. The germline V gene encodes CDR1 SGDLS and CDR2 YYNGEE. Together with reference TRBV9 and TRBJ1-1, the CDR3 gives the full variable domain: DSGVTQTPKHLITATGQRVTLRCSPRSGDLSVYWYQQSLDQGLQFLIQYYNGEERAKGNILERFSAQQFPDLHSELNLSSLELGDSALYFCASSPRQVGNTEAFFGQGTRLTVV.

This chain links TRBV5-6 with TRBJ2-1; TRBD1 agrees at 8 bases. Germline V gives CDR1 SGHDT, CDR2 YYEEEE. This CDR3 is built from 15 residues. J gave up 4 bases and V 1 base, and 4 bases lay outside the gene matches. The DNA for the CDR3 is TGTGCCAGCAGCTTGCGGACAGGGAGTTACAATGAGCAGTTCTTC. Amino acids: CASSLRTGSYNEQFF.

V is TRBV5-1 and J is TRBJ2-1; TRBD1 aligns across 8 bases. This CDR3 spans 14 amino acids. V trimming: 4 bases; J trimming: 6 bases; junction bases outside the gene matches: 6. Per germline, CDR1 SGHRS and CDR2 YFSETQ. CDR3 coding DNA: TGCGCCAGCAGCACTAACAGGGGGGCCAATGAGCAGTTCTTC. It specifies CASSTNRGANEQFF.

This clone was picked up one time. The rearrangement uses TRBV7-9 and TRBJ2-5; D is unresolved. Trimming left V 4 bases short and J 5 bases short, with 8 bases between. The CDR3 contains 12 residues. Germline V gives CDR1 SEHNR, CDR2 FQNEAQ (reference sequence). CDR3 in amino acids: CASSSQVETQYF. The CDR3 bases are TGTGCCAGCAGCTCGCAGGTTGAGACCCAGTACTTC.

The V gene is TRBV5-1, the J gene TRBJ2-2, with D tentatively TRBD2 (5 bases). V lost 0 bases and J 5 bases, leaving 11 bases between the germline ends. The CDR3 is made up of 15 amino acids. Germline CDR1 and CDR2: SGHRS and YFSETQ. CDR3 in DNA: TGCGCCAGCAGCTTGGATCCCGGGAAAACCGGGGAGCTGTTTTTT. This gives the protein CASSLDPGKTGELFF.

The chain couples TRBV28 to TRBJ1-2; TRBD1 is a possible D gene (6 bases). This CDR3 contains 18 residues. Trimming left V 5 bases short and J 4 bases short, with 26 bases between. Germline V gene lookup returns CDR1 MDHEN and CDR2 SYDVKM. The CDR3 loop is CASSQYPSGEGLGYGYTF. CDR3 DNA sequence: TGTGCCAGCAGTCAGTATCCGTCAGGGGAAGGGTTGGGCTATGGCTACACCTTC.

The rearrangement joins TRBV27 to TRBJ2-6, with D possibly TRBD1 on 6 matching bases. Germline V lookup: CDR1 MNHEY, CDR2 SMNVEV (reference sequence). V was pared by 4 bases and J by 10 bases, with 17 bases between. This CDR3 contains 15 residues. CDR3: CASSSGQPTFNVLTF. CDR3 coding DNA: TGTGCCAGCAGTTCCGGACAGCCTACGTTTAACGTCCTGACTTTC.

The chain employs TRBV5-1 and TRBJ2-7; D is uncertain. The germline V gene has CDR1 SGHRS and CDR2 YFSETQ. The CDR3 spans 13 residues. V shed 2 bases and J shed 7 bases, with 13 bases lying between them. The CDR3 loop reads CASSLRQDEEQYF. The CDR3 bases are TGCGCCAGCAGCTTAAGACAAGACGAAGAGCAGTACTTC.

The chain joins TRBV20-1 to TRBJ2-1, with a weak D call TRBD1 (6 bases). Trimming took off 6 bases at V and 4 bases at J, with 7 bases between the two ends. In germline, CDR1 is DFQATT, CDR2 SNEGSKA (reference sequence). The CDR3 has 11 residues. The CDR3 bases are TGCAGTGCGCAGGGGTACAATGAGCAGTTCTTC. It specifies CSAQGYNEQFF.

The chain combines TRBV5-1 with TRBJ2-1; 9 bases map to TRBD2. The CDR3 runs to 14 residues. V dropped 7 bases and J dropped 7; count of bases not matched to a gene: 9. Germline V CDR1 and CDR2: SGHRS, YFSETQ. This CDR3 reads CASGVAGEDNEQFF. In DNA, the CDR3 is TGCGCCAGCGGGGTAGCGGGAGAGGATAATGAGCAGTTCTTC.

In this sample, this clone turned up a few times. The rearrangement links TRBV7-6 to TRBJ2-2, with TRBD1 matching 7 bases. The germline V gene encodes CDR1 SGHVS and CDR2 FNYEAQ. The CDR3 is made up of 15 amino acids. Unmatched junction bases numbered 5, after V lost 1 base and J lost 6 bases. CDR3 nucleotide sequence: TGTGCCAGCAGCTTAGGTTACAGGGGAGCCGGGGAGCTGTTTTTT. Residues: CASSLGYRGAGELFF.

The V gene is TRBV10-2, the J gene TRBJ2-7, with no clear D. V dropped 5 bases and J dropped 0 bases, with 11 bases sitting between them. The CDR3 consists of 14 residues. CDR1 and CDR2 from the germline V gene are WSHSY and SAAADI. In nucleotides, the CDR3 is TGCGCCAGCAGTACGGGTCCCCCCTCCTACGAGCAGTACTTC. The encoded protein is CASSTGPPSYEQYF.

On this clone: The junction departs from the called germline gene at one end, perhaps through a read error. V is TRBV2 and J is TRBJ2-5, with TRBD2 identical over 12 bases. Germline V gives CDR1 SNHLY, CDR2 FYNNEI. The CDR3 extends over 16 amino acids. CDR3 residues: CASSEGLAGWRETQYF. CDR3 coding DNA: TGTGCCAGCAGCGAAGGACTAGCGGGATGGCGGGAGACCCAGTACTTC.

The chain recombines TRBV25-1 with TRBJ2-7; tentative D call: TRBD1 (5 bases). The V end lost 3 bases, the J end lost 1 base, and 7 bases lay between the germline ends. The CDR3 consists of 13 residues. Germline lookup yields CDR1 MGHDK and CDR2 SYGVNS. Here the CDR3 reads CASSDRQSYEQYF. The CDR3, as DNA: TGTGCCAGCAGTGACCGACAGTCCTACGAGCAGTACTTC.

The chain combines TRBV14 with TRBJ1-1, with D uncertain. Germline CDR1 SGHDN, CDR2 FVKESK. The V end lost 1 base, the J end lost 1 base, and 4 bases lay between the germline ends. The CDR3 consists of 13 residues. In DNA, the CDR3 is TGTGCCAGCAGCCAAGGAGGGAACACTGAAGCTTTCTTT. This gives the protein CASSQGGNTEAFF.

This rearrangement joins TRBV5-1 to TRBJ2-3, with 11 bases matching TRBD2. The CDR3 contains 15 residues. Germline CDR1 is SGHRS and CDR2 is YFSETQ. Unmatched junction bases numbered 7, after V lost 6 bases and J lost 4 bases. The CDR3 nucleotides are TGCGCCAGCAACCGACTAGCGGGAAGGGCAGATACGCAGTATTTT. This codes for CASNRLAGRADTQYF.

V gene TRBV7-2 combines with J gene TRBJ2-1, with D possibly being TRBD1 (6 bases). The CDR3 loop spans 17 amino acids. Looked up from germline, CDR1 is SGHTA and CDR2 is FQGNSA. The V end lost 1 base, the J end lost 0 bases, and 13 bases lay between the germline ends. The CDR3 sequence: CASSLGGIGGSYNEQFF. Written as DNA, the CDR3 is TGTGCCAGCAGCTTAGGGGGGATAGGGGGCTCCTACAATGAGCAGTTCTTC.

A single count supports this clone. This chain uses TRBV7-2 with TRBJ1-2; D is perhaps TRBD1 (6 bases). V shed 1 base and J shed 8 bases, with 11 bases lying between them. Germline assignment: CDR1 SGHTA and CDR2 FQGNSA. The CDR3 contains 13 residues. CDR3 protein: CASSLVTGGGYTF. The CDR3 DNA reads TGTGCCAGCAGCTTAGTAACGGGGGGCGGCTACACCTTC. Filled out from reference TRBV7-2 and TRBJ1-2, the complete variable domain reads GAGVSQSPSNKVTEKGKDVELRCDPISGHTALYWYRQSLGQGLEFLIYFQGNSAPDKSGLPSDRFSAERTGGSVSTLTIQRTQQEDSAVYLCASSLVTGGGYTFGSGTRLTVV.